This T cell receptor beta chain was retrieved from a study of human T cells and chemical hapten exposure (dated by TCRdb to about 2021). Describing the broader study: For sensitization, 2% DPC in acetone was applied to an approximately 2 cm by approximately 2 cm area of upper inner arm skin. Weekly therapeutic DPC doses were additionally applied to the scalp of patients throughout the roughly 25-week study period. Patch testing was done on the upper back using Finn chambers containing 0.01% DPC, and results were scored after 6 days according to International Contact Dermatitis Research Group standards. Most of the patients in the cohort were female, and the cohort covered alopecia areata with under or over 50% scalp involvement, alopecia totalis and alopecia universalis. Libraries were combined into a pool for sequencing, and differences in TCR yield between samples came mainly from small differences in library volumes within the pool. In alopecia patients, the study followed how the peripheral blood TCR repertoire changed in vivo over primary and secondary sensitization to diphenylcyclopropenone (DPC), a hapten. Blood samples were taken from patients before sensitization (week 0) and then at 2, 6 and about 24 weeks after DPC sensitization. Twenty-nine alopecia patients gave blood for TCR sequencing at one to four time points (pre-sensitization, 2, 6 and 24 weeks). Findings and caveats that apply to the study as a whole: After repeated subsampling, the strength of the expansion versus patch-test correlation and the threshold at which it became significant changed. The number of TCRs above 1 in 1000 frequency did not change with DPC sensitization; there was no evidence of global repertoire structure alterations. Expanded TCRs formed significantly more large CDR3 similarity clusters than pre-sensitization or healthy control sets, consistent with antigen-driven responses. Because every patient had alopecia, a presumed autoimmune disease, the patients' immune response might differ from that of healthy individuals. Patch test score correlated positively with the number of PT1 expanded TCRs, reaching significance at thresholds 8, 16 and 32 but not at 4.

The library was built by means of RACE. Instrument on record: NextSeq 500. During library preparation, unique molecular identifiers were attached to individual cDNA molecules so that TCRs could be counted quantitatively and reproducibly. For every blood RNA sample, sequencing covered both the TCR alpha and TCR beta chains. Turning to the authors' computational methods: Samples had a median of about 96,000 TCRs, with a range from about 23,224 to 700,000. V, J and CDR3 annotation of the TCR reads was carried out using the Decombinator software suite. To make PS versus PT1 abundance plots, every sample was subsampled to the same number of TCRs (28,000). Expanded TCRs were defined as absent before sensitization and observed at least eight times at the 2-week time point. Clones were called with MiXCR by TCRdb after fastp trimmed the public reads at Q25, and only in-frame beta chains were retained. CDR3 protein duplicates are merged, each entry listing the most common genes and DNA. For this entry, the V and J calls and clone size follow TCRdb and not the study's own pipeline. Counted in this sample were a few hundred thousand distinct CDR3 sequences; 4.5% to 7% of them appeared once. Together, the top ten hold about 8.7% of the sample.

Taken with the paper, the label for time point translates to: pre-sensitization, week 0. Taken with the paper, the label for treatment or condition translates to: therapeutic diphenylcyclopropenone sensitization with weekly scalp DPC. Blood at each patch-test visit was drawn before the patch test was applied. Patients were considered eligible if aged 18 to 70, diagnosed with alopecia and deemed suitable for DPC therapy, and patients were excluded if pregnant. Total RNA was extracted from unfractionated whole blood that had been collected in Tempus Blood RNA tubes. Taken from the germline V gene, the CDR1 and CDR2 loops are MNHEY and SVGAGI. The CDR3, cysteine through phenylalanine, is 16 amino acids long. Of the read, only the CDR3 DNA is kept; its 48 bases are in frame from base 1. Trimming costs V 6 bases and J 2 bases, and their ends lie 17 bases apart. The sample holds a few counts of this clonotype. Its specific antigen is unknown. Base qualities are missing; no much larger clone stands one base away.

Recombination joined TRBV6-5 with TRBJ1-5, and perhaps TRBD1 as D gene, on 6 matching bases. This TCR was recovered from a woman aged 18-29 years with alopecia areata. Some clones in this sample may be carry-over from other donors' samples. Sequenced here: whole blood, sampled in connection with sensitization to the hapten diphenylcyclopropenone (DPC). In nucleotide form, the sequence is TGTGCCAGCAGCCAGTCCCAGGGGAACGGCAATCAGCCCCAGCATTTT. This codes for CASSQSQGNGNQPQHF.